This passage covers 22 T cell receptor beta chains from one sample sequenced in a study of cytomegalovirus exposure and HLA in healthy donors. This PCR relied on a set of 60 Vbeta primers and 13 Jbeta primers. Some clones are missing from TCRdb's copy, which holds only in-frame ones; the method was immunoSEQ multiplex PCR. This table holds 100,000 to 150,000 clones, 74% found once. Sequencing input: PBMCs. The receptors were sampled from a man between 35 and 55 years old in good health and CMV-seropositive.

A single count supports this clone. The rearrangement links TRBV30 to TRBJ2-7; 8 bases line up with TRBD2. CDR3 length: 15 amino acids. Germline CDR1 is GTSNPN and CDR2 is SVGIG (reference sequence). J was trimmed by 0 bases and V by 4 bases; bases with no gene match: 8. The DNA of the CDR3 is TGTGCCTGGAATCTCGAGCGGGGGCGCTCCTACGAGCAGTACTTC. Its translation is CAWNLERGRSYEQYF. Looking up the rest from reference TRBV30 and TRBJ2-7 gives the full variable domain: SQTIHQWPATLVQPVGSPLSLECTVEGTSNPNLYWYRQAAGRGLQLLFYSVGIGQISSEVPQNLSASRPQDRQFILSSKKLLLSDSGFYLCAWNLERGRSYEQYFGPGTRLTVT.

This chain joins TRBV28 and TRBJ2-7; tentatively, D is TRBD2 (5 bases). This CDR3 is 16 amino acids long. Per the germline V gene, CDR1 is MDHEN and CDR2 is SYDVKM. Trimming left V 3 bases short and J 2 bases short, with 17 bases between. CDR3 sequence: CASSLHPRTRTYEQYF. The CDR3, as DNA: TGTGCCAGCAGTTTGCATCCTAGGACTCGGACCTACGAGCAGTACTTC.

V usage is TRBV9 and J usage is TRBJ1-1, with TRBD1 as a possible D gene (5 bases). The CDR3 length is 14 residues. Germline CDR1 and CDR2: SGDLS and YYNGEE. V was trimmed by 0 bases and J by 4 bases, leaving 10 bases between them. The CDR3 DNA follows: TGTGCCAGCAGCGTAGAACAGGCTAGCACTGAAGCTTTCTTT. This gives the protein CASSVEQASTEAFF.

A few counts support this clone. The rearrangement joins TRBV27 to TRBJ1-2, with TRBD1 matching 7 bases. This CDR3 has 15 residues. The V gene's germline CDR1 is MNHEY and CDR2 SMNVEV (reference sequence). The trim removed 2 bases at V and 7 bases at J, leaving 10 bases unmatched. The CDR3 is CASSLKGATSGGYTF. As DNA, the CDR3 is TGTGCCAGCAGTTTAAAGGGGGCGACATCCGGTGGCTACACCTTC.

This sequence joins TRBV5-4 and TRBJ2-7; 8 bases map to TRBD2. The CDR3 totals 16 residues. Per the germline V gene, CDR1 is SGHNT and CDR2 is YYREEE (reference sequence). J was trimmed by 1 base and V by 4 bases; bases with no gene match: 10. The CDR3 DNA follows: TGTGCCAGCAGCCCGGGGGGGACTAGGGGGTCCTACGAGCAGTACTTC. This translates into CASSPGGTRGSYEQYF.

The chain combines TRBV7-2 with TRBJ2-5; the D gene is possibly TRBD2 (6 bases). The CDR3 consists of 13 residues. The V end was cut by 5 bases, the J end by 4 bases, with 11 bases between. The germline CDR1 and CDR2 sequences are SGHTA and FQGNSA. CDR3 sequence: CASSANGGETQYF. CDR3 DNA: TGTGCCAGCAGCGCTAACGGGGGAGAGACCCAGTACTTC.

The chain joins TRBV5-8 to TRBJ2-5, with D maybe TRBD1 (5 bases). The V gene lost 0 bases and the J gene lost 5 bases, with 8 bases spanning the gap. The CDR3 has 13 residues. The germline CDR1 and CDR2 sequences are SGHTS and YDEGEE. CDR3 nucleotide sequence: TGTGCCAGCAGCTTGGCCCCAGGGGAGACCCAGTACTTC. This encodes CASSLAPGETQYF.

The genes are TRBV7-2 and TRBJ2-3; 9 bases are a match to TRBD2. V lost 4 bases, J lost 2 bases, and 1 base stayed unmatched. CDR1 and CDR2 from the germline V gene are SGHTA and FQGNSA. The CDR3 is 14 amino acids. This chain's CDR3 is CASSSGLATDTQYF. The CDR3 coding sequence is TGTGCCAGCAGCTCGGGACTAGCCACAGATACGCAGTATTTT.

The V gene is TRBV5-1, the J gene TRBJ2-2; TRBD2 is a possible D gene (6 bases). The germline CDR1 and CDR2 sequences are SGHRS and YFSETQ. This CDR3 region has 15 residues. The germline V and J ends were trimmed by 4 bases and 6 bases, with 16 bases remaining between them. The DNA of the CDR3 is TGCGCCAGCAGCCTGGACGTGGGGGGTGCCGGGGAGCTGTTTTTT. Its translation: CASSLDVGGAGELFF.

The chain's CDR3 is CASSFEGLAQETQYF. The CDR3 DNA is TGTGCCAGCAGTTTTGAAGGACTAGCCCAAGAGACCCAGTACTTC. The chain links TRBV28 to TRBJ2-5, with 8 bases matching TRBD2. V lost 3 bases to trimming and J lost 1 base; unmatched junction nucleotides: 4. This CDR3 spans 15 amino acids. Germline CDR1 MDHEN, CDR2 SYDVKM.

The chain combines TRBV2 with TRBJ2-7; D is possibly TRBD1 (5 bases). Germline loops: CDR1 SNHLY, CDR2 FYNNEI. The CDR3 loop spans 14 amino acids. Deletions cut 7 bases from V and 2 bases from J, with 15 bases between. CDR3 amino acids: CASNPGLGPYEQYF. Here the CDR3 DNA reads TGTGCCAGCAACCCAGGGTTAGGTCCCTACGAGCAGTACTTC.

V gene TRBV28 combines with J gene TRBJ1-5; D is undetermined. Trimming cost V 5 bases and J 3 bases, with 8 bases left between them. The V gene's germline CDR1 is MDHEN and CDR2 SYDVKM. The CDR3 has 13 residues. The CDR3 DNA follows: TGTGCCAGCAGTGAGAGGGTCAATCAGCCCCAGCATTTT. Protein product: CASSERVNQPQHF.

This clone was seen a few times. CDR3 in DNA: TGTGCCAGCAGCTTAGAGAGGGGGACAGGTCTTTTAATCTACGAGCAGTACTTC. Protein sequence: CASSLERGTGLLIYEQYF. The chain links TRBV7-6 to TRBJ2-5; 8 bases line up with TRBD1. Matching the DNA end better, TRBJ2-7 makes the J call doubtful. CDR1 and CDR2 (germline): SGHVS, FNYEAQ. This CDR3 spans 18 amino acids.

V gene TRBV10-2 combines with J gene TRBJ2-7; 10 bases agree with TRBD1. The CDR3 extends over 16 amino acids. The germline CDR1 and CDR2 sequences are WSHSY and SAAADI. V lost 4 bases to trimming and J lost 0 bases; unmatched junction nucleotides: 6. The CDR3 nucleotides are TGCGCCAGCAGTGTTTTGGGACAGGGGTTCTCCTACGAGCAGTACTTC. Translating gives CASSVLGQGFSYEQYF.

V usage is TRBV4-2 and J usage is TRBJ2-3, with 8 nucleotides matching TRBD2. CDR3 size: 16 residues. V dropped 1 base and J dropped 1; count of bases not matched to a gene: 4. Germline CDR1 LGHNA, CDR2 YNFKEQ. In DNA form, the CDR3 reads TGTGCCAGCAGCCAAGGAGTAGCGGGGCGCACAGATACGCAGTATTTT. This sequence encodes CASSQGVAGRTDTQYF.

This chain links TRBV6-5 with TRBJ1-2; 8 bases are shared with TRBD1. The ends lost 8 bases at V and 5 bases at J; junction bases unmatched: 4. Germline assignment: CDR1 MNHEY and CDR2 SVGAGI. CDR3 length equals 12 residues. CDR3 residues: CASRQGAYGYTF. CDR3 DNA sequence: TGTGCCAGCCGGCAGGGGGCATATGGCTACACCTTC.

The V gene is TRBV28, the J gene TRBJ1-5; TRBD1 is a possible D gene (6 bases). The CDR3 consists of 14 residues. CDR1 is MDHEN and CDR2 is SYDVKM in the germline V gene. V was pared by 7 bases and J by 0 bases, with 10 bases between. This CDR3 reads CASTLTGSNQPQHF. In nucleotides, the CDR3 is TGTGCCAGCACACTGACAGGTAGCAATCAGCCCCAGCATTTT.

The chain joins TRBV6-6 to TRBJ2-5, with D unclear. The CDR3 extends over 11 amino acids. Trimming shortened V by 7 bases and J by 5 bases, and 8 bases separated the two germline ends. Per germline, CDR1 MNHNY and CDR2 SVGAGI (reference sequence). The CDR3 spells CASTNGETQYF. The CDR3 DNA reads TGTGCCAGCACTAACGGGGAGACCCAGTACTTC.

The V and J genes are TRBV2 and TRBJ1-5; perhaps TRBD1 as D (6 bases). Germline loops: CDR1 SNHLY, CDR2 FYNNEI. The CDR3 consists of 18 residues. Trimming left V 4 bases short and J 0 bases short, with 19 bases between. CDR3 region: CASSGPLGGANSNQPQHF. CDR3 DNA: TGTGCCAGCAGTGGGCCCTTGGGGGGGGCGAATAGCAATCAGCCCCAGCATTTT.

The chain uses TRBV30 and TRBJ1-1; D remains unclear. In germline, CDR1 is GTSNPN, CDR2 SVGIG (reference sequence). Trimming pared 2 bases from V and 5 bases from J, leaving 6 bases between. This CDR3 is 11 amino acids long. The CDR3 is CAWSPGTEAFF. In nucleotides, the CDR3 is TGTGCCTGGAGTCCAGGAACTGAAGCTTTCTTT.

The rearrangement joins TRBV5-1 to TRBJ2-3; D ambiguous. With 0 bases removed from V and 4 bases from J, the gap between germline ends came to 9 bases. Germline V gene lookup returns CDR1 SGHRS and CDR2 YFSETQ. This CDR3 is 14 amino acids long. The CDR3 protein is CASSLDSIPDTQYF. The CDR3, as DNA: TGCGCCAGCAGCTTGGATAGCATCCCAGATACGCAGTATTTT. The entire variable domain, with the rest obtained from reference TRBV5-1 and TRBJ2-3, is as follows: KAGVTQTPRYLIKTRGQQVTLSCSPISGHRSVSWYQQTPGQGLQFLFEYFSETQRNKGNFPGRFSGRQFSNSRSEMNVSTLELGDSALYLCASSLDSIPDTQYFGPGTRLTVL.

This rearrangement joins TRBV27 to TRBJ2-5; 11 bases agree with TRBD2. CDR3 length: 15 amino acids. Per germline, CDR1 MNHEY and CDR2 SMNVEV (reference sequence). With 6 bases clipped from V and 2 bases from J, the junction kept 5 bases outside the gene matches. The CDR3 sequence is CASRGLAVQQETQYF. The CDR3 nucleotides are TGTGCCAGCAGGGGACTAGCGGTACAACAAGAGACCCAGTACTTC.